One and the same sample provided the 14 T cell receptor beta chains below, sequenced in a study of shared clonotypes between healthy human individuals. Here immunoSEQ multiplex PCR was the method, and the copy in TCRdb shows in-frame clones only, minus some. The sample carries roughly 2.5 million clones, around nine tenths recorded once. Sequencing input: naive CD4+ T cells sorted from blood. Specified subset: CD45RA+ positively selected. The receptors derive from a man between 18 and 29 years old in good health.

CDR3 bases: TGTGCCACCTCTTCTAGCTACGAGCAGTACTTC. This codes for CATSSSYEQYF. V usage is TRBV6-5 and J usage is TRBJ2-7, with D uncertain. The length of the CDR3 is 11 residues. Trimming removed 10 bases from V and 3 bases from J, with 10 bases in between. Germline lookup yields CDR1 MNHEY and CDR2 SVGAGI.

This chain connects TRBV27 to TRBJ2-2, with TRBD1 matching 9 bases. The V and J ends lost 4 bases and 7 bases, in that order; junction bases with no gene match: 7. This CDR3 contains 15 residues. Germline lookup yields CDR1 MNHEY and CDR2 SMNVEV (reference sequence). The CDR3 DNA reads as TGTGCCAGCAGTTCCTCCGGGACAGGGAACGGGGAGCTGTTTTTT. It encodes CASSSSGTGNGELFF.

The chain recombines TRBV7-2 with TRBJ1-3; D is unresolved. Trimming took 3 bases from V and 2 from J, leaving 11 bases between them. CDR1 and CDR2 from the germline V gene are SGHTA and FQGNSA. The CDR3 is 15 amino acids. The CDR3 DNA reads TGTGCCAGCAGCTTCTTCACTGACCCTGGAAACACCATATATTTT. It encodes CASSFFTDPGNTIYF.

This chain links TRBV9 with TRBJ2-5; D unresolved. CDR1 and CDR2 (germline): SGDLS, YYNGEE. V lost 4 bases to trimming and J lost 2 bases, with 6 bases between them. The CDR3 runs 12 residues. The CDR3 DNA sequence: TGTGCCAGCAGCACAGAGCAAGAGACCCAGTACTTC. It encodes CASSTEQETQYF.

Worth noting for this clone: Other DNA sequences within the sample encode an identical CDR3. The chain is built from TRBV10-3 and TRBJ2-7; D is unresolved. This CDR3 contains 11 residues. Trimming shortened V by 3 bases and J by 3 bases, and 3 bases separated the two germline ends. The germline gives CDR1 ENHRY, CDR2 SYGVKD. The CDR3, as DNA: TGTGCCATCAGTGATCTCTACGAGCAGTACTTC. Translated, it gives CAISDLYEQYF.

The J gene is TRBJ2-3, the V gene TRBV27; 7 nucleotides match TRBD2. The V gene's germline CDR1 is MNHEY and CDR2 SMNVEV (reference sequence). This CDR3 has 15 amino acids. V was pared by 10 bases and J by 2 bases, with 12 bases of the junction left unmatched. The CDR3 region has the DNA TGTGCCACCAGGTCGGCCGCGGGGGACACAGATACGCAGTATTTT. As protein: CATRSAAGDTDTQYF.

The V call is TRBV2, the J call TRBJ1-5; 7 bases align to TRBD1. This CDR3 spans 14 amino acids. In germline, CDR1 is SNHLY, CDR2 FYNNEI. V lost 7 bases and J lost 3; bases outside the gene matches: 6. CDR3 sequence: CASTEGQFNQPQHF. DNA of the CDR3: TGTGCCAGCACAGAGGGACAGTTCAATCAGCCCCAGCATTTT.

This clone has only one observation. The CDR3: CASSLARYQETQYF. CDR3 in DNA: TGTGCCAGCAGCTTGGCTCGCTACCAAGAGACCCAGTACTTC. This chain joins TRBV5-6 and TRBJ2-5; no reliable D call. The CDR3 loop spans 14 amino acids. Looked up from germline, CDR1 is SGHDT and CDR2 is YYEEEE. Trimming pared 0 bases from V and 0 bases from J, leaving 6 bases between.

Details on this clone: Other DNA sequences in this sample translate to the same CDR3. The chain uses TRBV11-3 and TRBJ2-7; D is unclear. The V end was cut by 5 bases, the J end by 2 bases, with 10 bases between. The CDR3 has 13 residues. The germline gives CDR1 SGHNT, CDR2 YENEEA. In nucleotides, the CDR3 is TGTGCCAGCAGCCCCTCGGGCACCTACGAGCAGTACTTC. This encodes CASSPSGTYEQYF. Full variable domain (outside the CDR3, taken from reference TRBV11-3 and TRBJ2-7): EAGVVQSPRYKIIEKKQPVAFWCNPISGHNTLYWYLQNLGQGPELLIRYENEEAVDDSQLPKDRFSAERLKGVDSTLKIQPAELGDSAVYLCASSPSGTYEQYFGPGTRLTVT.

As regards this clone: Other DNA sequences in this sample translate to the same CDR3. This chain uses TRBV6-6 with TRBJ2-1, with D perhaps matching TRBD2 (6 bases). Germline V gene data show CDR1 as MNHNY and CDR2 as SVGAGI (reference sequence). Trimming left V 0 bases short and J 8 bases short, with 8 bases between. The CDR3 runs 13 residues. The CDR3 region is CASSYSEGYEQFF. For the CDR3, the DNA is TGTGCCAGCAGTTACTCGGAGGGGTATGAGCAGTTCTTC.

The chain has TRBV9 and TRBJ2-5, with a weak D call TRBD1 (5 bases). The CDR3 length is 15 residues. V gave up 1 base and J gave up 3 bases, with 13 bases separating them. Germline loops: CDR1 SGDLS, CDR2 YYNGEE. Written as DNA, the CDR3 is TGTGCCAGCAGCGTATCTGGCGGCAGGGAAGAGACCCAGTACTTC. This gives the protein CASSVSGGREETQYF.

CDR3 sequence: CSASNPYEQYF. CDR3 coding DNA: TGCAGTGCTAGTAACCCTTACGAGCAGTACTTC. The rearrangement joins TRBV20-1 to TRBJ2-5; D not resolved. The J call may be mistaken, given a closer DNA end match to TRBJ2-7. The CDR3 consists of 11 residues. CDR1 and CDR2 (germline): DFQATT, SNEGSKA (reference sequence).

The rearrangement uses TRBV30 and TRBJ2-5; TRBD1 matches at 11 bases. The CDR3 sequence is 14 residues long. Germline lookup yields CDR1 GTSNPN and CDR2 SVGIG (reference sequence). The ends lost 5 bases at V and 1 base at J; junction bases unmatched: 3. The CDR3 sequence is CAWDGTGGQETQYF. In DNA form, the CDR3 reads TGTGCCTGGGACGGGACAGGGGGCCAAGAGACCCAGTACTTC.

The rearrangement uses TRBV11-2 and TRBJ1-4; D is perhaps TRBD1 (5 bases). The CDR3 covers 14 residues. CDR1 and CDR2 from the germline V gene are SGHAT and FQNNGV. V lost 6 bases, J lost 4 bases, and 12 bases lay in between. CDR3 DNA: TGTGCCAGCAGAACGGACACATTTAATGAAAAACTGTTTTTT. The encoded protein is CASRTDTFNEKLFF. Full variable domain (rest looked up from reference TRBV11-2 and TRBJ1-4): EAGVAQSPRYKIIEKRQSVAFWCNPISGHATLYWYQQILGQGPKLLIQFQNNGVVDDSQLPKDRFSAERLKGVDSTLKIQPAKLEDSAVYLCASRTDTFNEKLFFGSGTQLSVL.